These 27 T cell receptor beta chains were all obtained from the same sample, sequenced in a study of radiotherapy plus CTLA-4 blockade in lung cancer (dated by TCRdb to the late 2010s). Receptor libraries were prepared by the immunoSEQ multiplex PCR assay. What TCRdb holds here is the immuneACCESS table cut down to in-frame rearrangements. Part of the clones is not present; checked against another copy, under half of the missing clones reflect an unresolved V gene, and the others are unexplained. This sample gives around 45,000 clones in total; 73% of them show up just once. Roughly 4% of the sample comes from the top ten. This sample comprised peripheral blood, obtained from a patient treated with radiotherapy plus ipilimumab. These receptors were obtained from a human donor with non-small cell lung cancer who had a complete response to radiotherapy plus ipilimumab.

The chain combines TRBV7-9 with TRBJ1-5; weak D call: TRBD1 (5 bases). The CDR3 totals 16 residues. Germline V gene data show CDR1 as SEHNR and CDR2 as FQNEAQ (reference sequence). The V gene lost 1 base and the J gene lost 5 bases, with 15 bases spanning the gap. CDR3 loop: CASSLGSGTRDQPQHF. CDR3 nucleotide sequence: TGTGCCAGCAGCTTAGGGTCCGGGACTAGGGATCAGCCCCAGCATTTT.

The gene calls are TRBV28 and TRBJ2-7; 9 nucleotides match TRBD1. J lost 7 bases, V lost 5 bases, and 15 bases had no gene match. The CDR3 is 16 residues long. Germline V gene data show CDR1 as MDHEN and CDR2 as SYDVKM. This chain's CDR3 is CASSRPGQGRSLEQYF. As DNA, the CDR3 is TGTGCCAGCAGTAGACCGGGACAGGGTCGATCTTTGGAGCAGTACTTC.

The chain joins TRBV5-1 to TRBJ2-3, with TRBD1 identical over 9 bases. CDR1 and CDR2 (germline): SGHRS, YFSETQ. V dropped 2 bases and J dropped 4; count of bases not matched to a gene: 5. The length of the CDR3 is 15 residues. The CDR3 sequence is CASSFGTGTSDTQYF. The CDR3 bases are TGCGCCAGCAGCTTCGGGACAGGGACCTCAGATACGCAGTATTTT.

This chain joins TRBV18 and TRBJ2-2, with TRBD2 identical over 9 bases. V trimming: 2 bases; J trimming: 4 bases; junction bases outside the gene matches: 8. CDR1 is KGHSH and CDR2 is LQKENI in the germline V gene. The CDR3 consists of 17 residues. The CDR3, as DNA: TGTGCCAGCTCACCAGCGGGGGGGCGAAGGTCCACCGGGGAGCTGTTTTTT. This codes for CASSPAGGRRSTGELFF.

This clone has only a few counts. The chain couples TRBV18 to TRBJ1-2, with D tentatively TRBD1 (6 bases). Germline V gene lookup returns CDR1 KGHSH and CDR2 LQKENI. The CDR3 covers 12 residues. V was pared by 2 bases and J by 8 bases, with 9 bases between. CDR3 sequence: CASSPIQGGYTF. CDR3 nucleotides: TGTGCCAGCTCACCAATCCAGGGGGGCTACACCTTC.

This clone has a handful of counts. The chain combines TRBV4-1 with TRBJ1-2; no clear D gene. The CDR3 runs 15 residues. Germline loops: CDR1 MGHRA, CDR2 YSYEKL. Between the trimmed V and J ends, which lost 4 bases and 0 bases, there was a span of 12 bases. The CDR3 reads CASSPVGRSNYGYTF. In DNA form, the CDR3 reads TGCGCCAGCAGCCCCGTCGGGAGGTCTAACTATGGCTACACCTTC.

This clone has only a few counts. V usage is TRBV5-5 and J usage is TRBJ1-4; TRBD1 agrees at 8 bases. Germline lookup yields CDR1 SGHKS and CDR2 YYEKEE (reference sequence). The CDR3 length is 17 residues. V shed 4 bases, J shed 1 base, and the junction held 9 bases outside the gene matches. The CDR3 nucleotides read TGTGCCAGCAGCCGGACAGGGCAAGGGGTAACTAATGAAAAACTGTTTTTT. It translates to CASSRTGQGVTNEKLFF.

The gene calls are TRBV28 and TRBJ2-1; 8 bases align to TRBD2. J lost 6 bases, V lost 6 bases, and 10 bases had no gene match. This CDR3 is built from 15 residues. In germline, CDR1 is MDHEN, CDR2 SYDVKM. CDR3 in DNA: TGTGCCAGCAGGGCTAGCGGGCGCCGCCTCAATGAGCAGTTCTTC. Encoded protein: CASRASGRRLNEQFF.

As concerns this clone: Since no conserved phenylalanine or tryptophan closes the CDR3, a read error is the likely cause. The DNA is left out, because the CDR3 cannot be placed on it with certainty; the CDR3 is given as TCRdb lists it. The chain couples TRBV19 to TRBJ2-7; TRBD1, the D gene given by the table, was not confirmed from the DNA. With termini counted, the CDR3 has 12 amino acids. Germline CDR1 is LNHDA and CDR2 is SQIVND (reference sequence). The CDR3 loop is CASSPRATQVQL.

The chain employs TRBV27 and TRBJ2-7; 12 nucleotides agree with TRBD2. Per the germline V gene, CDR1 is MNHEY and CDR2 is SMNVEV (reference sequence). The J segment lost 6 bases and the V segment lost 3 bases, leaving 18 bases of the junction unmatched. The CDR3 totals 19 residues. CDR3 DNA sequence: TGTGCCAGCAGTTTTACAGGACTAGCGGGGATATTAGAGGGGTGCGAGCAGTACTTC. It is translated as CASSFTGLAGILEGCEQYF.

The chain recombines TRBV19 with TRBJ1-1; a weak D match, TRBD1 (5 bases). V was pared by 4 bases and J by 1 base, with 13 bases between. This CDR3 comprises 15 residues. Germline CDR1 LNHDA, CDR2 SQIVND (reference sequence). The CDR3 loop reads CASSTVSQGNTEAFF. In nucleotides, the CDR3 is TGTGCCAGTAGTACGGTCAGCCAGGGGAACACTGAAGCTTTCTTT.

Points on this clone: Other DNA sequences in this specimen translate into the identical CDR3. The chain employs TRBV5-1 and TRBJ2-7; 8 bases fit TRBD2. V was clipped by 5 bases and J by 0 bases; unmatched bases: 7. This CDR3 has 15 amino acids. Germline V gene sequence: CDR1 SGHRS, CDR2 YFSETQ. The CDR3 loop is CASSPTSGRSYEQYF. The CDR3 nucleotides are TGCGCCAGCAGTCCTACTAGCGGACGCTCCTACGAGCAGTACTTC.

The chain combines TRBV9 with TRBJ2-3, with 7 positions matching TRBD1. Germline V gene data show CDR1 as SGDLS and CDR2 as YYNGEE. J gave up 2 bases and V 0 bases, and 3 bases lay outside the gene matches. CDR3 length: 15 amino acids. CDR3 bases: TGTGCCAGCAGCGTAGGGGGACAGCACACAGATACGCAGTATTTT. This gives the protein CASSVGGQHTDTQYF.

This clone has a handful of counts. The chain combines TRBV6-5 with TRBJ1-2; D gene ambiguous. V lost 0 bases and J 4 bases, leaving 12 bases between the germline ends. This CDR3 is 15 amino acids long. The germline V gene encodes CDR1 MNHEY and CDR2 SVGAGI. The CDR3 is CASSYSTTGIYGYTF. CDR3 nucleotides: TGTGCCAGCAGTTACTCGACGACGGGAATCTATGGCTACACCTTC.

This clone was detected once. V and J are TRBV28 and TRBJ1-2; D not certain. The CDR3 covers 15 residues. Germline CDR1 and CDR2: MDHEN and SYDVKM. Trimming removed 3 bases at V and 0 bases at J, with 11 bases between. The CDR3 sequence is CASSLFGGTNYGYTF. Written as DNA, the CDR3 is TGTGCCAGCAGTTTGTTCGGAGGAACTAACTATGGCTACACCTTC.

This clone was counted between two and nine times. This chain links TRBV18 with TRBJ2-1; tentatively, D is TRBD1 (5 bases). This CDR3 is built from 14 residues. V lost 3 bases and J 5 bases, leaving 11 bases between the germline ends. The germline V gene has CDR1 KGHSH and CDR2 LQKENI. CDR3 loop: CASSPLQVNNEQFF. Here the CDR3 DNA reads TGTGCCAGCTCACCCCTACAGGTAAACAATGAGCAGTTCTTC.

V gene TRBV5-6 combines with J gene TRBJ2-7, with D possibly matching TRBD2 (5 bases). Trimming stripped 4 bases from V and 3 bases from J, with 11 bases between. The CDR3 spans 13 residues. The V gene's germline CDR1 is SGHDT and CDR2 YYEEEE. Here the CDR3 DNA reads TGTGCCAGCAGCCTCGCCGGGGTCTACGAGCAGTACTTC. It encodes CASSLAGVYEQYF.

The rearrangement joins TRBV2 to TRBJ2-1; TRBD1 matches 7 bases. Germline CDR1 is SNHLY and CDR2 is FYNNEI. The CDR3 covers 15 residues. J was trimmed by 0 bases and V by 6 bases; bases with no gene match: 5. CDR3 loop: CASSDRASSYNEQFF. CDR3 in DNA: TGTGCCAGCAGCGACAGGGCTAGCTCCTACAATGAGCAGTTCTTC.

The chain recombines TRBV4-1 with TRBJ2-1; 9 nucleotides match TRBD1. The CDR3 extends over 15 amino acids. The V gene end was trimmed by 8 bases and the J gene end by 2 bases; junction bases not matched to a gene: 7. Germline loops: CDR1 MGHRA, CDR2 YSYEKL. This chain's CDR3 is CASRPDRGTYNEQFF. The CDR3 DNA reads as TGCGCCAGCCGTCCCGACAGGGGGACCTACAATGAGCAGTTCTTC.

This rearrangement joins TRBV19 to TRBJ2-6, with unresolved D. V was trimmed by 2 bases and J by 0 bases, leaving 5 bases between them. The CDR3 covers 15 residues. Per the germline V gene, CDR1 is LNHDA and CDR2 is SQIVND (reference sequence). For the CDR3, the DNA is TGTGCCAGTAGTATAATCCGCTCTGGGGCCAACGTCCTGACTTTC. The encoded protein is CASSIIRSGANVLTF.

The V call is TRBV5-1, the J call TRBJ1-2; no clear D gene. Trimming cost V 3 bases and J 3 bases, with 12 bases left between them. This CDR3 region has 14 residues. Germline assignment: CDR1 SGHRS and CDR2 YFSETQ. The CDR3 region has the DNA TGCGCCAGCAGCTCGCAGTGGGAGGACTATGGCTACACCTTC. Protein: CASSSQWEDYGYTF.

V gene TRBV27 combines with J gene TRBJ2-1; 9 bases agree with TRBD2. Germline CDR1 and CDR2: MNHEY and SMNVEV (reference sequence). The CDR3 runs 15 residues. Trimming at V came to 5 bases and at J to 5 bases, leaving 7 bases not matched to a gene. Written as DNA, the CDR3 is TGTGCCAGCAGTAAGGGACTAGCAGTCGACAATGAGCAGTTCTTC. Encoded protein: CASSKGLAVDNEQFF.

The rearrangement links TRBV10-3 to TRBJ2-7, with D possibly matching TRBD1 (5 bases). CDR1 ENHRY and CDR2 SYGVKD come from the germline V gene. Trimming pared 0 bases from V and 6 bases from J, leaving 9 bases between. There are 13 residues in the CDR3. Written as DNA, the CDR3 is TGTGCCATCAGTGAGTCCGGAACAGGCGAGCAGTACTTC. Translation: CAISESGTGEQYF.

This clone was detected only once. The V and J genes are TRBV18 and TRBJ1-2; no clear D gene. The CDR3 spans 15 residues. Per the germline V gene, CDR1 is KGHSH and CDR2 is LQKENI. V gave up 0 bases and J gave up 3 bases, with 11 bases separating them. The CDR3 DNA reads TGTGCCAGCTCACCACCGGTACAGAGGGACTATGGCTACACCTTC. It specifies CASSPPVQRDYGYTF.

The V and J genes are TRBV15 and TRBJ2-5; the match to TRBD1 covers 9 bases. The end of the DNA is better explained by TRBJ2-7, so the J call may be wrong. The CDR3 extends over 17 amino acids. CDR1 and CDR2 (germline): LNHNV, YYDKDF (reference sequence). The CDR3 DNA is TGTGCCACCAGCAGCGACAGGGGGTTAGTGACTGGATACGAGCAGTACTTC. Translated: CATSSDRGLVTGYEQYF.

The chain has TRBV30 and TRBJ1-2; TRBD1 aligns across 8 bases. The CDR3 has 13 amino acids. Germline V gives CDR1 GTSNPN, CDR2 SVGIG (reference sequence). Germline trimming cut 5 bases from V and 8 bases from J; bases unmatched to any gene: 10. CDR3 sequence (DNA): TGTGCCTGGGACAGGGGCCGCGCATTGGGCTACACCTTC. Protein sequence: CAWDRGRALGYTF.

CDR3 protein: CASSLGSGVSSGNTIYF. CDR3 coding DNA: TGTGCCAGCAGCTTAGGTTCAGGCGTTAGCTCTGGAAACACCATATATTTT. The chain recombines TRBV7-9 with TRBJ1-3; D is unresolved. With 1 base removed from V and 0 bases from J, the gap between germline ends came to 13 bases. Germline lookup yields CDR1 SEHNR and CDR2 FQNEAQ (reference sequence). The CDR3 is 17 amino acids.